The 4 T cell receptor beta chains in this list originate from one sample, sequenced in a study of T cell repertoires in cytomegalovirus infection. TCRdb reprocessed the reads via MiXCR and lists one record per CDR3 protein. The table has fewer than 200,000 distinct CDR3 sequences, roughly 14% seen once. The sample consisted of PBMCs. These receptors were collected from a human donor in good health (CMV status not recorded). Some clones in this sample may be carry-over from other donors' samples.

This rearrangement joins TRBV29-1 to TRBJ2-2; D not certain. In germline, CDR1 is SQVTM, CDR2 ANQGSEA. Trimming stripped 4 bases from V and 4 bases from J, with 4 bases between. CDR3 length equals 11 residues. DNA of the CDR3: TGCAGCGTTGTTTTCACCGGGGAGCTGTTTTTT. Translation gives CSVVFTGELFF.

This clonotype was observed many times. The chain carries TRBV7-2 and TRBJ2-1; 9 bases are shared with TRBD2. With 7 bases clipped from V and 0 bases from J, the junction kept 4 bases outside the gene matches. Germline CDR1 and CDR2: SGHTA and FQGNSA. CDR3 length equals 15 residues. CDR3 sequence (DNA): TGTGCCAGCACCGATAGCGGGGGCTCCTACAATGAGCAGTTCTTC. Protein: CASTDSGGSYNEQFF.

The J gene is TRBJ1-1, the V gene TRBV18, with D perhaps TRBD1 (6 bases). Trimming cost V 6 bases and J 0 bases, with 14 bases left between them. Germline V gives CDR1 KGHSH, CDR2 LQKENI. CDR3 size: 15 residues. The CDR3 sequence is CASSRTDSMNTEAFF. The CDR3 DNA reads as TGTGCCAGCTCTCGGACAGACTCCATGAACACTGAAGCTTTCTTT.

The V gene is TRBV12-3 or TRBV12-4, the J gene TRBJ1-3; TRBD1 agrees at 8 bases. V shed 8 bases and J 9 bases; nucleotides not matched to a gene: 9. This CDR3 spans 13 amino acids. The CDR3 loop reads CASCSGGPTTIYF. CDR3 DNA sequence: TGTGCCAGCTGTTCAGGGGGCCCAACCACCATATATTTT.